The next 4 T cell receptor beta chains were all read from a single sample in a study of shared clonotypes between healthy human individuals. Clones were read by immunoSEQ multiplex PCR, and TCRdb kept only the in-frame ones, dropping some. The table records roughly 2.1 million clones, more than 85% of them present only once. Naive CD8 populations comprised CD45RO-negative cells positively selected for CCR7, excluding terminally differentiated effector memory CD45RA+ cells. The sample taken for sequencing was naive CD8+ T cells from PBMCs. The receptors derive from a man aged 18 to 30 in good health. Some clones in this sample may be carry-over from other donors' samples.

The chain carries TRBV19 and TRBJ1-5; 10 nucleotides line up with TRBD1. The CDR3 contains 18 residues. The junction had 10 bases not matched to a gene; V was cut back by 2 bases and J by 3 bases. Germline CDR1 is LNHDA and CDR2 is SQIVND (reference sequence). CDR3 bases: TGTGCCAGTAGTATAAGGAAGGGGACAGGGGCGCCCAATCAGCCCCAGCATTTT. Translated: CASSIRKGTGAPNQPQHF. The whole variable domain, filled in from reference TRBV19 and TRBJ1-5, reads DGGITQSPKYLFRKEGQNVTLSCEQNLNHDAMYWYRQDPGQGLRLIYYSQIVNDFQKGDIAEGYSVSREKKESFPLTVTSAQKNPTAFYLCASSIRKGTGAPNQPQHFGDGTRLSIL.

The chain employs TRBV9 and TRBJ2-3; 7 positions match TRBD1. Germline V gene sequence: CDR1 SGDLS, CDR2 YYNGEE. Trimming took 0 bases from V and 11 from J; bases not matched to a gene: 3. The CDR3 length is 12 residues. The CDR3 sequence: CASSVGQGGQYF. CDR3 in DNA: TGTGCCAGCAGCGTAGGACAGGGCGGGCAGTATTTT.

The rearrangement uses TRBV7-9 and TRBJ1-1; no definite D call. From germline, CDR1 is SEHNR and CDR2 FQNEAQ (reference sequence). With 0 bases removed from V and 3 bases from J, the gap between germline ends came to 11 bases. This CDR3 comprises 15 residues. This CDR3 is CASSLAPALDTEAFF. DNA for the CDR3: TGTGCCAGCAGCTTAGCGCCGGCCCTAGACACTGAAGCTTTCTTT.

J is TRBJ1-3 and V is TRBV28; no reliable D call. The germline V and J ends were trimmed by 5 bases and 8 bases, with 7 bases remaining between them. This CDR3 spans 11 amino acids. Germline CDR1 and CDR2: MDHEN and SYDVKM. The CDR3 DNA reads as TGTGCCAGCAGTAGAGCATACACCATATATTTT. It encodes CASSRAYTIYF. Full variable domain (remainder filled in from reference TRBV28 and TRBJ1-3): DVKVTQSSRYLVKRTGEKVFLECVQDMDHENMFWYRQDPGLGLRLIYFSYDVKMKEKGDIPEGYSVSREKKERFSLILESASTNQTSMYLCASSRAYTIYFGEGSWLTVV.